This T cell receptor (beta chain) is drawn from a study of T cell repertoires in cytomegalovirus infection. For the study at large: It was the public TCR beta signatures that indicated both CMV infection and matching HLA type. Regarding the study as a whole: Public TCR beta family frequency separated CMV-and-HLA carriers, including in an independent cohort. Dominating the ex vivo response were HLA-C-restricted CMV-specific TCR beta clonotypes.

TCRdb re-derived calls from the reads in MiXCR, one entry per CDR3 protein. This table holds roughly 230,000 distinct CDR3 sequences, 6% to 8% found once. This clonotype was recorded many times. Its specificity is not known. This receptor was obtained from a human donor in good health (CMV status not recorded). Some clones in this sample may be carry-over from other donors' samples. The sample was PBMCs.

The CDR3 DNA follows: TGTGCCAGCAGCTTACAACCCGCGACAGATACGCAGTATTTT. Translated: CASSLQPATDTQYF. This chain connects TRBV7-9 to TRBJ2-3, with D hard to call. CDR1 is SEHNR, CDR2 FQNEAQ, per germline (reference sequence). Trimming left V 2 bases short and J 3 bases short, with 9 bases between. CDR3 length equals 14 residues.